Listed here are 10 T cell receptor beta chains from one sample, sequenced in a study of OX40 agonist ivuxolimab in advanced cancers. Sequenced by immunoSEQ multiplex PCR; TCRdb stores in-frame clones only, minus some. The sample includes about 100,000 clones, 85% to 95% seen only once; the top ten take under 0.65%. The specimen comprised CD4+ or CD8+ T cells sorted from blood, sampled in a trial of the OX40 agonist ivuxolimab. The source of these receptors is an adult with an advanced solid tumor such as melanoma, head and neck, liver or kidney cancer.

The chain carries TRBV5-8 and TRBJ2-7, with 9 nucleotides matching TRBD1. The CDR3 sequence is 15 residues long. After removal of 5 bases from V and 3 bases from J, the junction contained 9 bases not matched to a gene. CDR1 and CDR2 from the germline V gene are SGHTS and YDEGEE. CDR3 sequence reads: CASRLLTGGIYEQYF. The CDR3, as DNA: TGTGCCAGCAGACTTCTGACAGGGGGTATCTACGAGCAGTACTTC. Full variable domain (missing parts from reference TRBV5-8 and TRBJ2-7): EAGVTQSPTHLIKTRGQQATLRCSPISGHTSVYWYQQALGLGLQFLLWYDEGEERNRGNFPPRFSGRQFPNYSSELNVNALELEDSALYLCASRLLTGGIYEQYFGPGTRLTVT.

The chain couples TRBV30 to TRBJ1-4; no firm D call. Trimming cost V 4 bases and J 2 bases, with 11 bases left between them. The CDR3 loop spans 14 amino acids. Looked up from germline, CDR1 is GTSNPN and CDR2 is SVGIG (reference sequence). DNA for the CDR3: TGTGCCTGGATGGGGAGGCCGACTAATGAAAAACTGTTTTTT. Translated: CAWMGRPTNEKLFF.

In this sample, this clone turned up once. The chain couples TRBV28 to TRBJ2-7; 8 nucleotides agree with TRBD2. The length of the CDR3 is 14 residues. V shed 3 bases, J shed 6 bases, and the junction held 7 bases outside the gene matches. In germline, CDR1 is MDHEN, CDR2 SYDVKM. The chain's CDR3 is CASSLPAGAGEQYF. For the CDR3, the DNA is TGTGCCAGCAGTTTGCCAGCGGGAGCGGGCGAGCAGTACTTC. The full variable domain, its missing parts supplied by reference TRBV28 and TRBJ2-7, is DVKVTQSSRYLVKRTGEKVFLECVQDMDHENMFWYRQDPGLGLRLIYFSYDVKMKEKGDIPEGYSVSREKKERFSLILESASTNQTSMYLCASSLPAGAGEQYFGPGTRLTVT.

This chain links TRBV19 with TRBJ1-5; D gene uncertain. V dropped 3 bases and J dropped 0 bases, with 9 bases sitting between them. The CDR3 loop spans 15 amino acids. The germline gives CDR1 LNHDA, CDR2 SQIVND (reference sequence). This chain's CDR3 is CASSISRNSNQPQHF. The CDR3 nucleotides read TGTGCCAGTAGTATCTCGAGGAATAGCAATCAGCCCCAGCATTTT.

The chain carries TRBV1 and TRBJ2-2; the DNA was not compared with TRBD2, the D call given in the table. TRBV1 constitutes a pseudogene. This CDR3 is 20 amino acids long. This chain's CDR3 is CTSSQVFSAGLCVLTGELFF. For the CDR3, the DNA is TGCACCAGCAGCCAAGTTTTCTCGGCGGGACTATGTGTATTAACCGGGGAGCTGTTTTTT.

The chain employs TRBV28 and TRBJ2-7; D ambiguous. V shed 6 bases and J shed 4 bases, with 19 bases lying between them. This CDR3 contains 15 residues. Germline V gene sequence: CDR1 MDHEN, CDR2 SYDVKM. The DNA for the CDR3 is TGTGCCAGCAGCACTGGGATGGGTTACGGTTACGAGCAGTACTTC. Translation: CASSTGMGYGYEQYF.

The V call is TRBV6-1, the J call TRBJ1-4; D is unresolved. V shed 7 bases and J shed 0 bases, with 9 bases lying between them. The CDR3 consists of 14 residues. The germline gives CDR1 MNHNS, CDR2 SASEGT. In DNA form, the CDR3 reads TGTGCCAGCACCGATATACCAACTAATGAAAAACTGTTTTTT. It is translated as CASTDIPTNEKLFF.

The V and J genes are TRBV7-2 and TRBJ2-1, with TRBD2 as a possible D gene (6 bases). Trimming removed 5 bases at V and 5 bases at J, with 13 bases between. The CDR3 is 14 residues long. Germline CDR1 reads SGHTA; CDR2 reads FQGNSA. CDR3: CASSQSGHDNEQFF. CDR3 DNA: TGTGCCAGCAGCCAGAGCGGGCACGACAATGAGCAGTTCTTC.

The V gene is TRBV19, the J gene TRBJ2-2, with D possibly TRBD1 on 5 matching bases. The germline CDR1 and CDR2 sequences are LNHDA and SQIVND (reference sequence). CDR3 length equals 14 residues. The V end lost 7 bases, the J end lost 1 base, and 10 bases lay between the germline ends. CDR3 amino acids: CASIGRVNTGELFF. CDR3 bases: TGTGCCAGTATAGGCAGGGTGAACACCGGGGAGCTGTTTTTT. The full variable domain, with the rest looked up from reference TRBV19 and TRBJ2-2, is DGGITQSPKYLFRKEGQNVTLSCEQNLNHDAMYWYRQDPGQGLRLIYYSQIVNDFQKGDIAEGYSVSREKKESFPLTVTSAQKNPTAFYLCASIGRVNTGELFFGEGSRLTVL.

Here the CDR3 DNA reads TGTGCCAGTAATCCACAATTTAATCAGCCCCAGCATTTT. Translation gives CASNPQFNQPQHF. The V gene is TRBV2, the J gene TRBJ1-5; D uncertain. The V and J ends lost 9 bases and 4 bases respectively, with 13 bases between them. Germline CDR1 reads SNHLY; CDR2 reads FYNNEI. The CDR3 loop spans 13 amino acids. The entire variable domain, with the rest obtained from reference TRBV2 and TRBJ1-5, is as follows: EPEVTQTPSHQVTQMGQEVILRCVPISNHLYFYWYRQILGQKVEFLVSFYNNEISEKSEIFDDQFSVERPDGSNFTLKIRSTKLEDSAMYFCASNPQFNQPQHFGDGTRLSIL.